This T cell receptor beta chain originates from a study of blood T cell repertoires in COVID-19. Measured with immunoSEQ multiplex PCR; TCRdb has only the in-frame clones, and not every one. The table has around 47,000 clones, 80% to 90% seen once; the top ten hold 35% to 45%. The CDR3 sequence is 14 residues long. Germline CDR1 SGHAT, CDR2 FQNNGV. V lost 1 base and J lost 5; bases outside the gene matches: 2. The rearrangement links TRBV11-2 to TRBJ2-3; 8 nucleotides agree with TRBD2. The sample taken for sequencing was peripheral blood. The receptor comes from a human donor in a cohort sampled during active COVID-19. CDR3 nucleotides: TGTGCCAGCAGCTTAGCCGGGGGGGGAGATACGCAGTATTTT. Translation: CASSLAGGGDTQYF.